A single sample gave rise to the 15 T cell receptor beta chains below, sequenced in a study of blood T cell repertoires in COVID-19. Repertoires were generated with immunoSEQ multiplex PCR, while TCRdb's copy carries only in-frame clones and drops some. Of over 200,000 clones in the sample, approximately 85% were seen once. The material sequenced was peripheral blood. All receptors come from a woman between 45 and 65 years old with active or convalescent COVID-19.

This chain links TRBV7-9 with TRBJ2-2; tentative D call: TRBD1 (5 bases). From germline, CDR1 is SEHNR and CDR2 FQNEAQ (reference sequence). V was cut by 0 bases and J by 6 bases, with 8 bases left in between. The CDR3 is 14 amino acids. CDR3 amino acids: CASSLAGAPGELFF. The CDR3 DNA sequence: TGTGCCAGCAGCTTAGCAGGGGCCCCCGGGGAGCTGTTTTTT. Full variable domain (rest looked up from reference TRBV7-9 and TRBJ2-2): DTGVSQNPRHKITKRGQNVTFRCDPISEHNRLYWYRQTLGQGPEFLTYFQNEAQLEKSRLLSDRFSAERPKGSFSTLEIQRTEQGDSAMYLCASSLAGAPGELFFGEGSRLTVL.

The V gene is TRBV6-5, the J gene TRBJ2-5, with 8 bases that match TRBD1. This CDR3 is 16 amino acids long. The germline V gene has CDR1 MNHEY and CDR2 SVGAGI. Trimming took 2 bases from V and 2 from J; bases not matched to a gene: 7. This CDR3 reads CASSYGAGTGQETQYF. The CDR3 nucleotides read TGTGCCAGCAGTTACGGTGCGGGGACAGGTCAAGAGACCCAGTACTTC.

In this sample, this clone turned up a few times. The chain has TRBV30 and TRBJ1-5; D might be TRBD1 (5 bases). Trimming pared 5 bases from V and 5 bases from J, leaving 16 bases between. The germline gives CDR1 GTSNPN, CDR2 SVGIG (reference sequence). The CDR3 is 14 residues long. The CDR3 loop reads CAWSPGRAYQPQHF. The CDR3 coding sequence is TGTGCCTGGTCCCCAGGCAGGGCGTATCAGCCCCAGCATTTT. The full variable domain, rest sourced from reference TRBV30 and TRBJ1-5, is SQTIHQWPATLVQPVGSPLSLECTVEGTSNPNLYWYRQAAGRGLQLLFYSVGIGQISSEVPQNLSASRPQDRQFILSSKKLLLSDSGFYLCAWSPGRAYQPQHFGDGTRLSIL.

CDR3 region: CASSATAGAVETQYF. In DNA, the CDR3 is TGTGCCAGCAGCGCTACAGCGGGAGCGGTGGAGACCCAGTACTTC. V is TRBV9 and J is TRBJ2-5; TRBD2 matches 8 bases. The CDR3 contains 15 residues. V gave up 3 bases and J gave up 5 bases; unmatched junction bases: 9. Per the germline V gene, CDR1 is SGDLS and CDR2 is YYNGEE. The full variable domain, with the rest looked up from reference TRBV9 and TRBJ2-5, is DSGVTQTPKHLITATGQRVTLRCSPRSGDLSVYWYQQSLDQGLQFLIQYYNGEERAKGNILERFSAQQFPDLHSELNLSSLELGDSALYFCASSATAGAVETQYFGPGTRLLVL.

The sample holds a few counts of this clone. The chain combines TRBV11-2 with TRBJ1-6; no definite D call. Germline V CDR1 and CDR2: SGHAT, FQNNGV. Trimming took 0 bases from V and 7 from J, leaving 13 bases between them. This CDR3 contains 16 residues. The CDR3 DNA follows: TGTGCCAGCAGCTTAGATGGCCGGCGAGGGAATTCACCCCTCCACTTT. This gives the protein CASSLDGRRGNSPLHF.

This clone was observed a single time. The J gene is TRBJ1-1, the V gene TRBV6-4; D uncertain. V shed 2 bases and J shed 3 bases, with 19 bases lying between them. The CDR3 loop spans 17 amino acids. Germline V gene lookup returns CDR1 MRHNA and CDR2 SNTAGT. CDR3 residues: CASSDRTAVLWDTEAFF. DNA for the CDR3: TGTGCCAGCAGTGACAGAACGGCGGTACTATGGGACACTGAAGCTTTCTTT.

In this sample, this clone turned up once. In nucleotides, the CDR3 is TGTGCCAGCAGCTTAGGACTTTCCACAGATACGCAGTATTTT. Translation gives CASSLGLSTDTQYF. This rearrangement joins TRBV7-3 to TRBJ2-3; a weak D match, TRBD2 (5 bases). The CDR3 sequence is 14 residues long. Trimming took 2 bases from V and 2 from J, leaving 8 bases between them. In germline, CDR1 is SGHTA, CDR2 FQGTGA.

This chain uses TRBV4-2 with TRBJ1-3; tentative D call: TRBD1 (5 bases). V was trimmed by 11 bases and J by 0 bases, leaving 14 bases between them. The CDR3 contains 14 residues. CDR1 is LGHNA, CDR2 YNFKEQ, per germline. The CDR3 is CAGGDADSGNTIYF. The CDR3 region has the DNA TGTGCCGGAGGGGACGCCGACTCTGGAAACACCATATATTTT.

The rearrangement links TRBV3-1 (or the pseudogene TRBV3-2) to TRBJ1-2; the match to TRBD1 covers 12 bases. The CDR3 totals 15 residues. Germline V gene lookup returns CDR1 LGHDT and CDR2 YNNKEL (reference sequence). With V trimmed by 2 bases and J by 5 bases, 3 bases remained unmatched. The CDR3 DNA reads as TGTGCCAGCAGCCAATGGGACAGGGGGCCTTATGGCTACACCTTC. Amino acid sequence: CASSQWDRGPYGYTF.

The CDR3 sequence: CATRTGGTGNTIYF. CDR3 sequence (DNA): TGTGCCACTAGGACAGGGGGGACTGGAAACACCATATATTTT. J is TRBJ1-3 and V is TRBV30, with 10 bases lining up with TRBD1. After removal of 8 bases from V and 2 bases from J, the junction contained 6 bases not matched to a gene. CDR3 length equals 14 residues. Germline CDR1 GTSNPN, CDR2 SVGIG (reference sequence).

This chain uses TRBV11-2 with TRBJ2-7; a possible D gene is TRBD1 (6 bases). Trimming cost V 4 bases and J 3 bases, with 19 bases left between them. The CDR3 totals 16 residues. Germline V gives CDR1 SGHAT, CDR2 FQNNGV. The CDR3 loop reads CASSSTRGQGSYEQYF. CDR3 DNA sequence: TGTGCCAGCAGCTCAACAAGAGGGCAGGGGAGCTACGAGCAGTACTTC.

Worth noting for this clone: This may be a read error: a much more frequent sequence differs by one nucleotide. V is TRBV7-6 and J is TRBJ1-1; possible D gene TRBD1, 6 bases. In germline, CDR1 is SGHVS, CDR2 FNYEAQ. The length of the CDR3 is 13 residues. Trimming removed 5 bases at V and 1 base at J, with 8 bases between. CDR3 sequence: CASSGTPNTEAFF. The CDR3 DNA sequence: TGTGCCAGCAGCGGGACACCGAACACTGAAGCTTTCTTT.

The V call is TRBV10-3, the J call TRBJ1-2; 9 nucleotides match TRBD1. The junction had 25 bases not matched to a gene; V was cut back by 10 bases and J by 4 bases. The CDR3 has 19 amino acids. CDR1 ENHRY and CDR2 SYGVKD come from the germline V gene. This chain's CDR3 is CATLPPAATGGGFGYGYTF. In DNA form, the CDR3 reads TGTGCCACCCTTCCCCCGGCAGCGACAGGGGGGGGCTTTGGCTATGGCTACACCTTC.

V and J are TRBV6-1 and TRBJ1-5; TRBD1 matches at 9 bases. The V segment lost 3 bases and the J segment 4 bases; nucleotides outside the gene matches: 7. CDR1 and CDR2 from the germline V gene are MNHNS and SASEGT. The CDR3 is 16 amino acids. CDR3 in amino acids: CASSEGQGSVNQPQHF. As DNA, the CDR3 is TGTGCCAGCAGTGAGGGACAGGGAAGCGTGAATCAGCCCCAGCATTTT.

This CDR3 reads CASSSDRGRYNEQFF. Here the CDR3 DNA reads TGCGCCAGCAGCTCCGACAGGGGGCGCTACAATGAGCAGTTCTTC. The chain combines TRBV5-1 with TRBJ2-1; 10 bases are shared with TRBD1. There are 15 residues in the CDR3. The germline V gene encodes CDR1 SGHRS and CDR2 YFSETQ. Trimming cost V 3 bases and J 3 bases; bases outside gene matches: 3.